Presented here are 32 T cell receptor beta chains from one specimen sequenced in a study of T cell repertoires in cytomegalovirus infection. These TCRs' antigens remain unknown. TCRdb re-called the reads through MiXCR, storing one row per CDR3 protein. Among roughly 310,000 distinct CDR3 sequences listed, approximately 32% were seen once. Sequencing was performed on cultured PBMCs, taken from culture after CMV antigen stimulation. The receptors here all came from a human donor in good health (CMV status not recorded). Some clones in this sample may be carry-over from other donors' samples.

This clonotype came up a few times. The chain joins TRBV6-1 to TRBJ2-1; no firm D call. The CDR3 sequence is 13 residues long. Trimming shortened V by 1 base and J by 14 bases, and 15 bases separated the two germline ends. Germline CDR1 and CDR2: MNHNS and SASEGT. The CDR3 reads CASSEELGVSEFF. DNA for the CDR3: TGTGCCAGCAGTGAAGAGTTGGGCGTCAGCGAGTTCTTC.

This clonotype appeared a few times. J is TRBJ2-1 and V is TRBV7-9, with D tentatively TRBD2 (6 bases). The CDR3 is made up of 12 amino acids. Trimming took 5 bases from V and 10 from J, leaving 12 bases between them. Germline values: CDR1 SEHNR, CDR2 FQNEAQ (reference sequence). Here the CDR3 reads CASSPPGEEQFF. The CDR3 DNA reads TGTGCCAGCAGCCCCCCGGGGGAGGAGCAGTTCTTC.

The CDR3 DNA reads TGTGCCAGCAGTGACAGGGACACCGGGGAGCTGTTTTTT. Translating gives CASSDRDTGELFF. The chain uses TRBV6-4 and TRBJ2-2; D unresolved. Germline CDR1 is MRHNA and CDR2 is SNTAGT. The V gene lost 2 bases and the J gene lost 3 bases, with 4 bases spanning the gap. The CDR3 runs 13 residues.

The rearrangement uses TRBV11-2 and TRBJ1-3; TRBD1 agrees at 7 bases. The CDR3 extends over 17 amino acids. V shed 5 bases and J 0 bases; nucleotides not matched to a gene: 10. Germline-derived CDR1 and CDR2 are SGHAT and FQNNGV. The chain's CDR3 is CASSPSRTGISGNTIYF. DNA of the CDR3: TGTGCCAGCAGCCCTTCTCGGACAGGAATCTCTGGAAACACCATATATTTT.

The V and J genes are TRBV20-1 and TRBJ2-1, with D perhaps matching TRBD2 (5 bases). V shed 3 bases and J shed 8 bases, with 17 bases lying between them. This CDR3 has 14 amino acids. CDR1 and CDR2 from the germline V gene are DFQATT and SNEGSKA (reference sequence). For the CDR3, the DNA is TGCAGTGCTAGGAGGGCTGGAGTCCCGCATGAGCAGTTCTTC. Encoded protein: CSARRAGVPHEQFF.

V and J are TRBV19 and TRBJ1-2; tentatively, D is TRBD1 (5 bases). From germline, CDR1 is LNHDA and CDR2 SQIVND (reference sequence). The CDR3 sequence is 15 residues long. Trimming pared 4 bases from V and 2 bases from J, leaving 14 bases between. CDR3 sequence: CASSTAAAGNYGYTF. The CDR3 bases are TGTGCCAGTAGTACAGCCGCGGCAGGGAACTATGGCTACACCTTC. The entire variable domain, with the rest obtained from reference TRBV19 and TRBJ1-2, is as follows: DGGITQSPKYLFRKEGQNVTLSCEQNLNHDAMYWYRQDPGQGLRLIYYSQIVNDFQKGDIAEGYSVSREKKESFPLTVTSAQKNPTAFYLCASSTAAAGNYGYTFGSGTRLTVV.

About this clonotype: One end of the junction varies from germline; a read error may be responsible. The chain joins TRBV6-1 to TRBJ1-1; D remains ambiguous. Germline V gene data show CDR1 as MNHNS and CDR2 as SASEGT. The CDR3 totals 14 residues. The DNA for the CDR3 is TGTGCCAGCAGAGAAGTTCGGGGTTGGACTGAAGCTTTCTTT. It is translated as CASREVRGWTEAFF.

The chain carries TRBV7-2 and TRBJ2-2, with D uncertain. The germline V gene has CDR1 SGHTA and CDR2 FQGNSA. V lost 1 base, J lost 7 bases, and 4 bases lay in between. The CDR3 loop spans 12 amino acids. CDR3 coding DNA: TGTGCCAGCAGCTTAGGGGTCGGGGAGCTGTTTTTT. Its protein is CASSLGVGELFF.

The chain uses TRBV7-8 and TRBJ2-3; D ambiguous. Germline loops: CDR1 SGHVS, CDR2 FQNEAQ. Trimming shortened V by 3 bases and J by 3 bases, and 10 bases separated the two germline ends. The CDR3 is 14 amino acids. CDR3 residues: CASSFDHETDTQYF. The CDR3 DNA reads as TGTGCCAGCAGCTTCGATCACGAGACAGATACGCAGTATTTT.

The chain employs TRBV6-1 and TRBJ1-1, with D uncertain. This CDR3 comprises 13 residues. The germline gives CDR1 MNHNS, CDR2 SASEGT. Trimming removed 6 bases from V and 6 bases from J, with 14 bases in between. The CDR3 DNA reads TGTGCCAGCAGGAGGAGGGTTATCGCTGAAGCTTTCTTT. This translates into CASRRRVIAEAFF.

The V and J genes are TRBV4-1 and TRBJ2-6, with D unresolved. This CDR3 spans 18 amino acids. Trimming removed 2 bases from V and 2 bases from J, with 16 bases in between. Germline CDR1 and CDR2: MGHRA and YSYEKL. The CDR3 loop is CASSQIPNRATGANVLTF. CDR3 DNA sequence: TGCGCCAGCAGCCAAATCCCAAATCGAGCCACTGGGGCCAACGTCCTGACTTTC.

The CDR3 nucleotides are TGCAGCGTCCGAATCGGGGACAGCTCCTACGAGCAGTACTTC. Its translation: CSVRIGDSSYEQYF. V and J are TRBV29-1 and TRBJ2-7; 7 bases line up with TRBD1. J gave up 0 bases and V 6 bases, and 8 bases lay outside the gene matches. The CDR3 is 14 amino acids. Looked up from germline, CDR1 is SQVTM and CDR2 is ANQGSEA.

This chain uses TRBV5-4 with TRBJ1-5; D is perhaps TRBD1 (5 bases). The CDR3 covers 15 residues. The ends were cut back, 4 bases at V and 2 bases at J, with 13 bases in the middle. Per the germline V gene, CDR1 is SGHNT and CDR2 is YYREEE (reference sequence). CDR3 residues: CASSRDGGGNQPQHF. Written as DNA, the CDR3 is TGTGCCAGCAGCCGGGACGGCGGGGGCAATCAGCCCCAGCATTTT.

The chain links TRBV27 to TRBJ1-1, with D possibly TRBD1 on 5 matching bases. Looked up from germline, CDR1 is MNHEY and CDR2 is SMNVEV (reference sequence). V was cut by 5 bases and J by 1 base, with 14 bases left in between. The CDR3 sequence is 15 residues long. CDR3 DNA: TGTGCCAGCAGTCCAGCCGTGAGGGGGAACACTGAAGCTTTCTTT. It codes for CASSPAVRGNTEAFF.

V usage is TRBV2 and J usage is TRBJ2-1; 12 bases fit TRBD1. From germline, CDR1 is SNHLY and CDR2 FYNNEI. After removal of 11 bases from V and 2 bases from J, the junction contained 4 bases not matched to a gene. This CDR3 is built from 14 residues. This chain's CDR3 is CAGRDRGPYNEQFF. The CDR3 DNA reads TGTGCCGGAAGGGACAGGGGGCCCTACAATGAGCAGTTCTTC.

There are a few counts of this clonotype. The chain joins TRBV28 to TRBJ2-5; TRBD1 is a possible D gene (6 bases). Germline loops: CDR1 MDHEN, CDR2 SYDVKM. The germline V and J ends were trimmed by 2 bases and 1 base, with 11 bases remaining between them. The CDR3 runs to 15 residues. In nucleotides, the CDR3 is TGTGCCAGCAGTTTAGGGGGCGAACTCCAAGAGACCCAGTACTTC. Its translation: CASSLGGELQETQYF.

This clonotype occurred a few times. This chain joins TRBV29-1 and TRBJ1-4; the D is unclear. Trimming cost V 7 bases and J 0 bases, with 12 bases left between them. Per germline, CDR1 SQVTM and CDR2 ANQGSEA. The CDR3 length is 14 residues. CDR3 coding DNA: TGCAGCGCCGGGAGTGGTTCAACTAATGAAAAACTGTTTTTT. This encodes CSAGSGSTNEKLFF.

A few counts support this clonotype. The chain employs TRBV24-1 and TRBJ2-7; perhaps TRBD2 as D (5 bases). CDR1 and CDR2 (germline): KGHDR, SFDVKD. The CDR3 covers 12 residues. Trimming shortened V by 10 bases and J by 1 base, and 10 bases separated the two germline ends. CDR3 nucleotides: TGTGCCACGCCCCGAGGGTCCTACGAGCAGTACTTC. Amino acids: CATPRGSYEQYF.

This clonotype was recorded a few times. This chain uses TRBV12-3 or TRBV12-4 with TRBJ2-1, with 10 bases matching TRBD2. The V gene end was trimmed by 6 bases and the J gene end by 7 bases; junction bases not matched to a gene: 21. The CDR3 sequence is 19 residues long. The CDR3 DNA follows: TGTGCCAGCAGACCCAGGAGCGGGAGGGGAAATCGGATGAGGAATGAGCAGTTCTTC. Translating it yields CASRPRSGRGNRMRNEQFF.

This clonotype was detected ten times or more. The chain uses TRBV5-5 and TRBJ2-3, with 9 nucleotides matching TRBD1. The trim removed 4 bases at V and 0 bases at J, leaving 6 bases unmatched. The CDR3 spans 16 residues. Germline CDR1 SGHKS, CDR2 YYEKEE (reference sequence). The CDR3 loop is CASSGTGKTSTDTQYF. Written as DNA, the CDR3 is TGTGCCAGCAGCGGGACAGGGAAGACTAGCACAGATACGCAGTATTTT.

This clonotype was counted a few times. The V call is TRBV2, the J call TRBJ1-1; possible D gene TRBD1, 5 bases. The CDR3 has 13 residues. Trimming took 7 bases from V and 0 from J, leaving 9 bases between them. Germline-derived CDR1 and CDR2 are SNHLY and FYNNEI. CDR3 DNA: TGTGCCAGCATGAGACAGATGAACACTGAAGCTTTCTTT. Encoded protein: CASMRQMNTEAFF. Variable domain in full (rest from reference TRBV2 and TRBJ1-1): EPEVTQTPSHQVTQMGQEVILRCVPISNHLYFYWYRQILGQKVEFLVSFYNNEISEKSEIFDDQFSVERPDGSNFTLKIRSTKLEDSAMYFCASMRQMNTEAFFGQGTRLTVV.

The rearrangement uses TRBV15 and TRBJ2-7, with a tentative D call TRBD1 (7 bases). Germline CDR1 LNHNV, CDR2 YYDKDF (reference sequence). Trimming shortened V by 5 bases and J by 2 bases, and 10 bases separated the two germline ends. This CDR3 is built from 13 residues. Written as DNA, the CDR3 is TGTGCCACCAGCGACAGGGAGGCCTACGAGCAGTACTTC. Translation: CATSDREAYEQYF.

V usage is TRBV28 and J usage is TRBJ2-1; the D gene is possibly TRBD2 (6 bases). This CDR3 comprises 15 residues. Germline V gene data show CDR1 as MDHEN and CDR2 as SYDVKM. Trimming stripped 6 bases from V and 7 bases from J, with 19 bases between. The CDR3 coding sequence is TGTGCCAGCAGCGCGCTAGCGTCTCTAAGGAATGAGCAGTTCTTC. This sequence encodes CASSALASLRNEQFF.

This clonotype was counted only a few times. CDR3 coding DNA: TGTGCCAGCAGCCACCAACTACAGCGGGAGATCACAGATACGCAGTATTTT. Translating gives CASSHQLQREITDTQYF. This chain joins TRBV6-6 and TRBJ2-3, with 8 bases aligning to TRBD2. CDR3 size: 17 residues. V trimming: 6 bases; J trimming: 2 bases; junction bases outside the gene matches: 13. Germline values: CDR1 MNHNY, CDR2 SVGAGI (reference sequence).

This clonotype was counted between two and nine times. V is TRBV12-3 or TRBV12-4 and J is TRBJ2-5; 12 nucleotides line up with TRBD2. The length of the CDR3 is 18 residues. V was clipped by 5 bases and J by 3 bases; unmatched bases: 13. DNA of the CDR3: TGTGCCAGCAGTCCTCGGACTAGCGGGGCCAAGCAAGAAGAGACCCAGTACTTC. Translated: CASSPRTSGAKQEETQYF.

The chain joins TRBV19 to TRBJ2-7; 7 nucleotides match TRBD1. J lost 3 bases, V lost 4 bases, and 15 bases had no gene match. CDR1 and CDR2 from the germline V gene are LNHDA and SQIVND (reference sequence). CDR3 length: 17 residues. The DNA of the CDR3 is TGTGCCAGTAGTAAAGGGACAGCCCCCGGGAACCGCTACGAGCAGTACTTC. Protein: CASSKGTAPGNRYEQYF. The whole variable domain, filled in from reference TRBV19 and TRBJ2-7, reads DGGITQSPKYLFRKEGQNVTLSCEQNLNHDAMYWYRQDPGQGLRLIYYSQIVNDFQKGDIAEGYSVSREKKESFPLTVTSAQKNPTAFYLCASSKGTAPGNRYEQYFGPGTRLTVT.

In this sample, this clonotype turned up a few times. The chain joins TRBV6-1 to TRBJ1-3, with TRBD1 as a possible D gene (5 bases). Germline V lookup: CDR1 MNHNS, CDR2 SASEGT. Deletions cut 8 bases from V and 5 bases from J, with 16 bases between. This CDR3 has 14 amino acids. CDR3 residues: CASSQVLDRNTIYF. CDR3 sequence (DNA): TGTGCCAGCTCACAGGTTTTGGATCGAAACACCATATATTTT.

The chain links TRBV7-2 to TRBJ1-5; D gene uncertain. CDR1 is SGHTA and CDR2 is FQGNSA in the germline V gene. The CDR3 is 13 residues long. Trimming took off 5 bases at V and 5 bases at J, with 10 bases between the two ends. The CDR3 protein is CASSERRDQPQHF. The CDR3 nucleotides read TGTGCCAGCAGCGAAAGGAGGGATCAGCCCCAGCATTTT.

The chain combines TRBV2 with TRBJ1-1; D is uncertain. This CDR3 region has 13 residues. CDR1 SNHLY and CDR2 FYNNEI come from the germline V gene. The V and J ends lost 9 bases and 0 bases respectively, with 11 bases between them. The CDR3 nucleotides read TGTGCCAGTTCCTACGATATGAACACTGAAGCTTTCTTT. This codes for CASSYDMNTEAFF.

The chain combines TRBV20-1 with TRBJ2-1; TRBD2 matches at 16 bases. CDR3 size: 17 residues. Germline-derived CDR1 and CDR2 are DFQATT and SNEGSKA (reference sequence). Unmatched junction bases numbered 7, after V lost 0 bases and J lost 8 bases. The CDR3 here is CSARDPGTSGRAYEQFF. DNA for the CDR3: TGCAGTGCTAGAGATCCTGGGACTAGCGGGAGGGCATATGAGCAGTTCTTC.

Written as DNA, the CDR3 is TGTGCCAGCTCCGGCCAACAGGGGGTTGAAGCTTTCTTT. Translating it yields CASSGQQGVEAFF. This sequence joins TRBV18 and TRBJ1-1; 8 positions match TRBD1. The germline gives CDR1 KGHSH, CDR2 LQKENI. CDR3 length: 13 residues. V lost 6 bases and J lost 7; bases outside the gene matches: 7.

This clonotype appeared a few times. The rearrangement joins TRBV10-2 to TRBJ1-3, with D perhaps matching TRBD1 (6 bases). Germline V CDR1 and CDR2: WSHSY, SAAADI. Trimming removed 3 bases at V and 0 bases at J, with 9 bases between. The CDR3 totals 15 residues. CDR3 amino acids: CASSDRTASGNTIYF. The DNA for the CDR3 is TGCGCCAGCAGTGACCGGACAGCCTCTGGAAACACCATATATTTT.